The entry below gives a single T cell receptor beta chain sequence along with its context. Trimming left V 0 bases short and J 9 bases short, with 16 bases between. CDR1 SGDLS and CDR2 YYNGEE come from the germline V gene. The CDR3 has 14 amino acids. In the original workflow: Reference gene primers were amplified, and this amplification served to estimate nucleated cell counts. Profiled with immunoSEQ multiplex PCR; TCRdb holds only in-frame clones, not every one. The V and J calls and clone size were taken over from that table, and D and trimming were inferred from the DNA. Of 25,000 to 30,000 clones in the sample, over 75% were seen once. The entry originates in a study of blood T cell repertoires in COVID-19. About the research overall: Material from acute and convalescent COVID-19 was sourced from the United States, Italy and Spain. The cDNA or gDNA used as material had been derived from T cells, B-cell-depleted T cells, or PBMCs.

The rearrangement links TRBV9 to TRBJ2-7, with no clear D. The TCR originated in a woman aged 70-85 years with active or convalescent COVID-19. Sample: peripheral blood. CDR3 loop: CASSVEPNSVRQYF. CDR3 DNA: TGTGCCAGCAGCGTAGAACCCAACTCCGTAAGGCAGTACTTC.